The next 30 T cell receptor beta chains were all read from a single sample in a study of OX40 agonist ivuxolimab in advanced cancers. Repertoires were generated with immunoSEQ multiplex PCR, while TCRdb's copy carries only in-frame clones and drops some. The sample contains some 95,000 clones, around 85% of which appear only once. The source material was CD4+ or CD8+ T cells sorted from blood, sampled in a trial of the OX40 agonist ivuxolimab. These receptors were collected from an adult with an advanced solid tumor such as melanoma, head and neck, liver or kidney cancer.

The chain has TRBV7-6 and TRBJ2-1; TRBD2 matches at 7 bases. CDR3 length equals 16 residues. Germline lookup yields CDR1 SGHVS and CDR2 FNYEAQ. The V and J ends lost 5 bases and 6 bases, in that order; junction bases with no gene match: 13. CDR3 nucleotides: TGTGCCAGCAGCCCTACTCGGGAGGCCTACTTCAATGAGCAGTTCTTC. This encodes CASSPTREAYFNEQFF.

The chain employs TRBV14 and TRBJ1-6; 7 bases are shared with TRBD1. This CDR3 comprises 14 residues. V shed 4 bases, J shed 7 bases, and the junction held 4 bases outside the gene matches. Germline V gene data show CDR1 as SGHDN and CDR2 as FVKESK. In DNA form, the CDR3 reads TGTGCCAGCAGCCGCGGGACAGCCAATTCACCCCTCCACTTT. Translation gives CASSRGTANSPLHF.

In DNA, the CDR3 is TGTGCCAGCAGTTGGGGACAGAATCAGCCCCAGCATTTT. As protein: CASSWGQNQPQHF. V is TRBV28 and J is TRBJ1-5, with 7 bases that match TRBD1. The CDR3 is 13 residues long. Germline CDR1 reads MDHEN; CDR2 reads SYDVKM. V was clipped by 4 bases and J by 4 bases; unmatched bases: 1.

The chain is built from TRBV19 and TRBJ1-1; unclear D gene. The germline gives CDR1 LNHDA, CDR2 SQIVND (reference sequence). This CDR3 comprises 14 residues. The V end was cut by 1 base, the J end by 8 bases, with 14 bases between. The CDR3 DNA sequence: TGTGCCAGTAGTATAGTCGGGAAGAAAGCAGAAGCTTTCTTT. This translates into CASSIVGKKAEAFF.

This chain uses TRBV30 with TRBJ2-7; tentatively, D is TRBD2 (5 bases). Trimming removed 5 bases at V and 3 bases at J, with 14 bases between. The CDR3 covers 13 residues. Germline V gene sequence: CDR1 GTSNPN, CDR2 SVGIG (reference sequence). The CDR3 DNA sequence: TGTGCCTGGGCACCAGGACGGGGCTACGAGCAGTACGTC. As protein: CAWAPGRGYEQYV.

The chain carries TRBV7-3 and TRBJ2-6; no firm D call. CDR1 is SGHTA, CDR2 FQGTGA, per germline. The ends were cut back, 5 bases at V and 3 bases at J, with 8 bases in the middle. This CDR3 has 14 amino acids. The CDR3 sequence: CASSPRHGANVLTF. CDR3 DNA sequence: TGTGCCAGCAGCCCCCGCCATGGGGCCAACGTCCTGACTTTC.

This sequence joins TRBV7-8 and TRBJ2-7, with 10 positions matching TRBD2. The trim removed 3 bases at V and 2 bases at J, leaving 4 bases unmatched. The CDR3 has 15 residues. CDR1 is SGHVS, CDR2 FQNEAQ, per germline. In DNA form, the CDR3 reads TGTGCCAGCAGCTTCTCGACTAGCGGGCCCTACGAGCAGTACTTC. Translated, it gives CASSFSTSGPYEQYF.

The chain carries TRBV5-1 and TRBJ2-3; 12 nucleotides line up with TRBD2. Trimming removed 4 bases from V and 13 bases from J; junction bases left unmatched: 10. Per the germline V gene, CDR1 is SGHRS and CDR2 is YFSETQ. The CDR3 is made up of 14 amino acids. CDR3 region: CASSPGTSGFNEYF. The CDR3 DNA follows: TGCGCCAGCAGCCCCGGGACTAGCGGGTTTAATGAGTATTTT.

The genes are TRBV27 and TRBJ2-1; 8 nucleotides align to TRBD2. This CDR3 has 14 residues. With V trimmed by 6 bases and J by 6 bases, 7 bases remained unmatched. Per germline, CDR1 MNHEY and CDR2 SMNVEV (reference sequence). The CDR3 spells CASRSPGTSNEQFF. CDR3 bases: TGTGCCAGCAGGTCACCCGGGACTAGCAATGAGCAGTTCTTC.

The chain couples TRBV6-1 to TRBJ1-6; tentative D call: TRBD1 (5 bases). Trimming cost V 2 bases and J 11 bases, with 16 bases left between them. Germline V gene sequence: CDR1 MNHNS, CDR2 SASEGT. This CDR3 comprises 15 residues. The CDR3: CASSESGSGRAPLHF. For the CDR3, the DNA is TGTGCCAGCAGTGAATCGGGTTCGGGGCGGGCACCCCTCCACTTT.

The chain has TRBV7-9 and TRBJ1-2; D remains unclear. The CDR3 extends over 15 amino acids. V was clipped by 4 bases and J by 7 bases, with 19 bases between them. In germline, CDR1 is SEHNR, CDR2 FQNEAQ (reference sequence). The CDR3 spells CASSWETGLLGGYTF. In DNA, the CDR3 is TGTGCCAGCAGCTGGGAGACGGGTCTTTTGGGTGGCTACACCTTC.

The chain is built from TRBV7-8 and TRBJ2-7, with TRBD2 identical over 7 bases. Trimming took 0 bases from V and 3 from J; bases not matched to a gene: 5. There are 15 residues in the CDR3. Germline V gene data show CDR1 as SGHVS and CDR2 as FQNEAQ. This chain's CDR3 is CASSLAAGAFYEQYF. Here the CDR3 DNA reads TGTGCCAGCAGCTTAGCGGCGGGAGCCTTCTACGAGCAGTACTTC.

The chain is built from TRBV7-2 and TRBJ1-2; D gene uncertain. Germline lookup yields CDR1 SGHTA and CDR2 FQGNSA. This CDR3 has 12 residues. V shed 5 bases and J shed 2 bases, with 6 bases lying between them. The CDR3: CASSIQNYGYTF. In DNA, the CDR3 is TGTGCCAGCAGCATACAGAACTATGGCTACACCTTC.

This clone was seen once. The chain is built from TRBV7-3 and TRBJ2-2, with D possibly matching TRBD1 (6 bases). CDR3 length equals 13 residues. Between the trimmed V and J ends, which lost 1 base and 6 bases, there was a span of 6 bases. The germline CDR1 and CDR2 sequences are SGHTA and FQGTGA. For the CDR3, the DNA is TGTGCCAGCAGCTTAAAGGGGGCCGGGGAGCTGTTTTTT. This encodes CASSLKGAGELFF.

The chain joins TRBV28 to TRBJ2-5, with a tentative D call TRBD1 (5 bases). The CDR3 length is 15 residues. Germline V gene data show CDR1 as MDHEN and CDR2 as SYDVKM. V was cut by 6 bases and J by 4 bases, with 18 bases left in between. The CDR3 coding sequence is TGTGCCAGCAGCGTACAGGACCTGGAAGGAGAGACCCAGTACTTC. This codes for CASSVQDLEGETQYF.

V is TRBV7-2 and J is TRBJ2-3, with 12 bases fitting TRBD2. CDR3 size: 16 residues. Germline V gene lookup returns CDR1 SGHTA and CDR2 FQGNSA. V shed 5 bases, J shed 5 bases, and the junction held 8 bases outside the gene matches. CDR3 sequence reads: CASSPTRLAGVDTQYF. CDR3 nucleotides: TGTGCCAGCAGCCCTACCAGACTAGCGGGAGTAGATACGCAGTATTTT.

This clone was observed a single time. The chain combines TRBV19 with TRBJ2-4; D remains unclear. Germline lookup yields CDR1 LNHDA and CDR2 SQIVND (reference sequence). This CDR3 has 13 amino acids. Trimming removed 5 bases at V and 1 base at J, with 6 bases between. Here the CDR3 reads CASSPRAKNIQYF. Here the CDR3 DNA reads TGTGCCAGTAGTCCCCGGGCCAAAAACATTCAGTACTTC.

This clone appeared once. The J gene is TRBJ1-6, the V gene TRBV6-1; D remains ambiguous. The V end was cut by 2 bases, the J end by 12 bases, with 11 bases between. The CDR3 totals 13 residues. The V gene's germline CDR1 is MNHNS and CDR2 SASEGT. In DNA, the CDR3 is TGTGCCAGCAGTGAAAATTGGGTGAGACCCCTCCACTTT. Amino acids: CASSENWVRPLHF.

The chain links TRBV18 to TRBJ1-2; 8 nucleotides line up with TRBD1. The CDR3 runs 13 residues. Germline V CDR1 and CDR2: KGHSH, LQKENI. J gave up 6 bases and V 3 bases, and 3 bases lay outside the gene matches. The CDR3 DNA is TGTGCCAGCTCACCGCCGACAGGGGATGGCTACACCTTC. Encoded protein: CASSPPTGDGYTF.

This chain connects TRBV4-1 to TRBJ1-5; possibly TRBD1 for D (5 bases). Deletions cut 0 bases from V and 7 bases from J, with 13 bases between. The CDR3 contains 15 residues. Germline loops: CDR1 MGHRA, CDR2 YSYEKL. CDR3 sequence: CASSQEEGRGQPQHF. DNA for the CDR3: TGCGCCAGCAGCCAAGAGGAAGGGAGGGGCCAGCCCCAGCATTTT.

In its sample, this clone was seen once. This CDR3 reads CASSYHGTGGYNEQFF. CDR3 DNA: TGTGCCAGCAGTTACCATGGCACGGGGGGTTACAATGAGCAGTTCTTC. The V gene is TRBV6-6, the J gene TRBJ2-1; 7 nucleotides match TRBD2. The CDR3 is made up of 16 amino acids. Germline-derived CDR1 and CDR2 are MNHNY and SVGAGI (reference sequence). V was clipped by 2 bases and J by 4 bases; unmatched bases: 8.

This chain uses TRBV29-1 with TRBJ1-2, with D possibly matching TRBD1 (6 bases). The CDR3 has 12 residues. CDR1 and CDR2 (germline): SQVTM, ANQGSEA. Trimming cost V 5 bases and J 1 base, with 8 bases left between them. CDR3 in DNA: TGCAGCGTTAACAGGGTTAACTATGGCTACACCTTC. Its protein is CSVNRVNYGYTF.

The CDR3 spells CSVELVDLQYGYTF. As DNA, the CDR3 is TGCAGCGTTGAACTAGTGGACCTTCAATATGGCTACACCTTC. The chain has TRBV29-1 and TRBJ1-2; D ambiguous. The length of the CDR3 is 14 residues. CDR1 is SQVTM, CDR2 ANQGSEA, per germline. V gave up 2 bases and J gave up 5 bases, with 15 bases separating them.

The rearrangement uses TRBV7-3 and TRBJ2-2; tentative D call: TRBD2 (6 bases). Per the germline V gene, CDR1 is SGHTA and CDR2 is FQGTGA. The V end lost 5 bases, the J end lost 3 bases, and 10 bases lay between the germline ends. This CDR3 has 14 amino acids. CDR3 residues: CASSETSHTGELFF. DNA for the CDR3: TGTGCCAGCAGCGAGACTAGTCACACCGGGGAGCTGTTTTTT.

The sample holds a few counts of this clone. V usage is TRBV21-1 and J usage is TRBJ2-3. TRBV21-1 is deemed a pseudogene. This CDR3 has 15 residues. The DNA of the CDR3 is TGTGCCAGCAGGGACTCGGGACGGAGCACAGATACGCAGTATTTT. Translated: CASRDSGRSTDTQYF.

The rearrangement links TRBV7-9 to TRBJ2-2; 10 bases fit TRBD2. CDR1 and CDR2 from the germline V gene are SEHNR and FQNEAQ (reference sequence). V gave up 1 base and J gave up 7 bases; unmatched junction bases: 6. The CDR3 is made up of 16 amino acids. CDR3 in DNA: TGTGCCAGCAGCTTAGGGCTAGCGGGAGATGGCGGGGAGCTGTTTTTT. It specifies CASSLGLAGDGGELFF. Combining the CDR3 with reference TRBV7-9 and TRBJ2-2 gives the whole variable domain DTGVSQNPRHKITKRGQNVTFRCDPISEHNRLYWYRQTLGQGPEFLTYFQNEAQLEKSRLLSDRFSAERPKGSFSTLEIQRTEQGDSAMYLCASSLGLAGDGGELFFGEGSRLTVL.

This chain joins TRBV30 and TRBJ1-4; D gene ambiguous. Germline assignment: CDR1 GTSNPN and CDR2 SVGIG (reference sequence). V was trimmed by 0 bases and J by 8 bases, leaving 13 bases between them. This CDR3 spans 14 amino acids. The CDR3 reads CAWSVGGLGEKLFF. In DNA, the CDR3 is TGTGCCTGGAGTGTAGGAGGGCTGGGGGAAAAACTGTTTTTT.

The V gene is TRBV5-5, the J gene TRBJ1-6, with 9 positions matching TRBD1. Germline lookup yields CDR1 SGHKS and CDR2 YYEKEE (reference sequence). The CDR3 is 15 residues long. Trimming at V came to 3 bases and at J to 11 bases, leaving 9 bases not matched to a gene. CDR3 in amino acids: CASSSPGQGTTPLHF. The CDR3 region has the DNA TGTGCCAGCAGCTCACCGGGACAGGGAACAACACCCCTCCACTTT.

The chain employs TRBV11-3 and TRBJ2-1; 10 bases align to TRBD2. After removal of 1 base from V and 16 bases from J, the junction contained 4 bases not matched to a gene. CDR3 length equals 12 residues. Looked up from germline, CDR1 is SGHNT and CDR2 is YENEEA. The CDR3 nucleotides read TGTGCCAGCAGCTTAGCAGGGACTAGCGTATTCTTC. It is translated as CASSLAGTSVFF. Drawing the rest from reference TRBV11-3 and TRBJ2-1, the complete variable domain is EAGVVQSPRYKIIEKKQPVAFWCNPISGHNTLYWYLQNLGQGPELLIRYENEEAVDDSQLPKDRFSAERLKGVDSTLKIQPAELGDSAVYLCASSLAGTSVFFGPGTRLTVL.

The V and J genes are TRBV5-1 and TRBJ2-7; the match to TRBD1 covers 9 bases. Trimming removed 4 bases from V and 6 bases from J; junction bases left unmatched: 14. This CDR3 comprises 16 residues. Germline V gene data show CDR1 as SGHRS and CDR2 as YFSETQ. CDR3 in amino acids: CASSPLEQGAPGEQYF. The CDR3 DNA reads TGCGCCAGCAGCCCTCTCGAACAGGGGGCGCCGGGCGAGCAGTACTTC.